This T cell receptor (beta chain) derives from a study of long-term antiretroviral therapy in people with HIV. Sequencing used immunoSEQ v3.0 at survey level. Each sample had sequencing targeting about 40,000-50,000 T-cell genomes. Assay used: immunoSEQ multiplex PCR; TCRdb lists only in-frame clones, some missing. The sample has about 9,100 clones; around 73% are singletons. Participants living with HIV all received treatment in the United States. Germline loops: CDR1 MDHEN, CDR2 SYDVKM. V lost 5 bases, J lost 8 bases, and 15 bases lay in between. The CDR3 sequence is 14 residues long. The TCR originated in a young man with HIV. Sequencing was performed on unsorted PBMCs, taken 0.4 years before starting antiretroviral therapy. The V call is TRBV28, the J call TRBJ1-4; no clear D. CDR3: CASSPGPLGEKLFF. As DNA, the CDR3 is TGTGCCAGCAGTCCGGGCCCTCTTGGGGAAAAACTGTTTTTT.